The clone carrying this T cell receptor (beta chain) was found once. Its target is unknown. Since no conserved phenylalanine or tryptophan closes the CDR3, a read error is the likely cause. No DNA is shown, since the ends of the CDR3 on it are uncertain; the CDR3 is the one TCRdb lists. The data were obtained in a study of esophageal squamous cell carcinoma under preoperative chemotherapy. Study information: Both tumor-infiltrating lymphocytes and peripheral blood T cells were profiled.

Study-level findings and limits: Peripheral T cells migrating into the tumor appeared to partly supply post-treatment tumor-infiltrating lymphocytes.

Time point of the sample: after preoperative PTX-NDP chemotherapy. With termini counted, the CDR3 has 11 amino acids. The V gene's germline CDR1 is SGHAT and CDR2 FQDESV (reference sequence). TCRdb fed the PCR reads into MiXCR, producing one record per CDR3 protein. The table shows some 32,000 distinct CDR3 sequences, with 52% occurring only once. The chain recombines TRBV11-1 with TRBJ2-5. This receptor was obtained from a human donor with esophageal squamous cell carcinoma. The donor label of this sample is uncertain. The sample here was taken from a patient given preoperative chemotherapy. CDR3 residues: CASSLGETQFS.